This T cell receptor beta chain was captured by sequencing in a study of cytomegalovirus exposure and HLA in healthy donors. Concerning this clone: One end of the junction does not line up with germline, which may come from a read error.

Germline V gene sequence: CDR1 DFQATT, CDR2 SNEGSKA (reference sequence). The CDR3 is 9 amino acids. The data were produced by immunoSEQ multiplex PCR, yet TCRdb's version contains in-frame clones alone and is incomplete. The sample holds 200,000 to 300,000 clones, more than 85% seen once. J is TRBJ2-5 and V is TRBV20-1; D remains unclear. This receptor was identified in a man between 18 and 35 years old in good health and CMV-seropositive. Sequencing used PBMCs. The CDR3, as DNA: TGCAGTGCAAGAGAGACCCAGTACTTC. Protein product: CSARETQYF.